The T cell receptor (beta chain) under discussion was sequenced for a study of cytomegalovirus exposure and HLA in healthy donors. Vbeta (60) and Jbeta (13) primers were used in the PCR. Clones were read by immunoSEQ multiplex PCR, and TCRdb kept only the in-frame ones, dropping some. The sample holds about 140,000 clones, nearly 80% seen once. Study observations and caveats: After further analysis at a later stage, 16,951 TCR beta sequences were associated with HLA alleles at 0.05 false discovery rate. Reports indicate that TCR beta sequences accurately predicted the HLA-A and HLA-B alleles of most subjects. One cluster of highly shared sequence variants probably arose as a sequencing artifact. It was approximately 160 TCR beta chains that were listed as cytomegalovirus-associated.

With respect to this clone: Antigen unknown.

Trimming shortened V by 2 bases and J by 11 bases, and 13 bases separated the two germline ends. Germline loops: CDR1 MGHRA, CDR2 YSYEKL. This CDR3 is 14 amino acids long. This receptor was taken from a woman aged 25-40 years in good health and CMV-seronegative. V is TRBV4-1 and J is TRBJ1-6, with D perhaps TRBD1 (6 bases). Input material: PBMCs. The CDR3 DNA reads as TGCGCCAGCAGCCAAAGGACAGATCTAGCACCCCTCCACTTT. It translates to CASSQRTDLAPLHF.